The rows below give T cell receptor beta chains drawn from one sample of a study of T cells after yellow fever vaccination. TCRdb recomputed calls from the 5' RACE reads with MiXCR, one row per CDR3 protein. This table holds around 56,000 distinct CDR3 sequences, 5.7% found once. The material sequenced was PBMCs, either bulk or a sorted T-cell subset (CD4+, CD8+, memory, or dextramer-sorted; not recorded which), taken on the day of the yellow fever booster vaccination. All receptors come from a man younger than 35 who received the YFV17D yellow fever vaccine. The CDR3 runs from the conserved cysteine through the conserved F or W. D genes are given only for firm matches. Expanded clones are given a class, and other clones once, few, many or no size at all.

J gene | V gene | clone size | D gene | CDR3 protein | CDR3 DNA
TRBJ1-3 | TRBV4-3 | many | . | CASSQERGQSGNTIYF | TGCGCCAGCAGCCAAGAAAGAGGACAATCTGGAAACACCATATATTTT
TRBJ2-1 | TRBV5-1 | . | TRBD2 | CASSPGLAGGLSYNEQFF | TGCGCCAGCAGCCCAGGACTAGCGGGGGGGCTTAGCTACAATGAGCAGTTCTTC
TRBJ2-5 | TRBV6-2/TRBV6-3 | . | TRBD2 | CASSYSFSAYSSGNQETQYF | TGTGCCAGCAGTTACTCCTTCTCCGCTTACTCTAGCGGGAACCAAGAGACCCAGTACTTC
TRBJ2-5 | TRBV4-1 | few | TRBD2 | CASSGRLAGGGETQYF | TGCGCCAGCAGCGGAAGACTAGCGGGGGGTGGGGAGACCCAGTACTTC
TRBJ1-5 | TRBV6-6 | . | TRBD1 | CASTLRDRYNQPQHF | TGTGCCAGCACCCTCCGGGACAGATACAATCAGCCCCAGCATTTT
TRBJ2-3 | TRBV6-5 | many | . | CASSLGEASFGTDTQYF | TGTGCCAGCAGTTTGGGAGAAGCGAGTTTCGGCACAGATACGCAGTATTTT
TRBJ2-3 | TRBV6-5 | many | TRBD2 | CASSYAGGPDTQYF | TGTGCCAGCAGTTACGCGGGGGGACCAGATACGCAGTATTTT
TRBJ2-6 | TRBV5-6 | . | . | CASSLARISGANVLTF | TGTGCCAGCAGCTTGGCCCGTATCTCTGGGGCCAACGTCCTGACTTTC
TRBJ1-4 | TRBV14 | few | TRBD1 | CASSRDDREDEKLFF | TGTGCCAGCAGCCGAGACGACAGGGAGGACGAAAAACTGTTTTTT
TRBJ2-2 | TRBV4-3 | few | TRBD1 | CASSQGTGWGGELFF | TGCGCCAGCAGCCAAGGGACAGGGTGGGGCGGGGAGCTGTTTTTT
TRBJ2-5 | TRBV25-1 | . | . | CASSAGVQETQYF | TGTGCCAGCAGTGCAGGGGTCCAAGAGACCCAGTACTTC
TRBJ2-3 | TRBV27 | many | . | CASSILQGPDTQYF | TGTGCCAGCAGTATACTACAGGGACCAGATACGCAGTATTTT
TRBJ2-4 | TRBV12-3/TRBV12-4 | many | TRBD1 | CASSSPGQGVNIQYF | TGTGCCAGCAGTTCCCCGGGACAGGGGGTGAACATTCAGTACTTC
TRBJ1-5 | TRBV18 | . | . | CASSPPFQAQPQHF | TGTGCCAGCTCACCACCGTTCCAGGCTCAGCCCCAGCATTTT
TRBJ1-3 | TRBV20-1 | . | TRBD1 | CSARDQTGGVNTIYF | TGCAGTGCTAGAGATCAGACAGGGGGTGTAAACACCATATATTTT
TRBJ1-2 | TRBV25-1 | few | . | CASSQGPGGPTF | TGTGCCAGCAGTCAGGGGCCGGGGGGCCCCACCTTC
TRBJ1-6 | TRBV6-5 | . | . | CASSYGVSSPLHF | TGTGCCAGCAGTTACGGGGTTTCTTCACCCCTCCACTTT
TRBJ2-3 | TRBV11-2 | few | TRBD2 | CASSLARPGAGGALGDTQYF | TGTGCCAGCAGCCTCGCGCGGCCGGGGGCGGGGGGTGCTCTAGGAGATACGCAGTATTTT
TRBJ2-7 | TRBV7-9 | . | TRBD1 | CASSTTTGTVHEQYF | TGTGCCAGCAGCACCACAACCGGGACAGTCCACGAGCAGTACTTC
TRBJ2-2 | TRBV11-3 | many | TRBD1 | CASSPWDSAGELFF | TGTGCCAGCAGCCCTTGGGACAGTGCCGGGGAGCTGTTTTTT
TRBJ1-1 | TRBV4-3 | many | TRBD1 | CASSLLRGLSTEAFF | TGCGCCAGCAGCCTACTCAGGGGGCTAAGCACTGAAGCTTTCTTT
TRBJ1-1 | TRBV12-3/TRBV12-4 | many | . | CASSSAYVMNTEAFF | TGTGCCAGCAGTTCAGCCTACGTCATGAACACTGAAGCTTTCTTT
TRBJ2-7 | TRBV12-3/TRBV12-4 | . | TRBD2 | CASSLLAGVMGQYF | TGTGCCAGCAGTTTACTAGCGGGGGTAATGGGGCAGTACTTC
TRBJ1-6 | TRBV12-3/TRBV12-4 | many | TRBD1 | CASSAPTGGYGSPLHF | TGTGCCAGCAGCGCTCCGACAGGGGGCTACGGATCACCCCTCCACTTT
TRBJ1-4 | TRBV4-3 | many | . | CASSPNEVSYNEKLFF | TGCGCCAGCAGCCCCAACGAGGTCAGCTATAATGAAAAACTGTTTTTT
TRBJ2-1 | TRBV9 | many | . | CASTLAAGGQGNEQFF | TGTGCCAGCACCCTCGCCGCCGGGGGCCAGGGAAATGAGCAGTTCTTC
TRBJ2-3 | TRBV7-9 | . | TRBD2 | CASSLARTGMRGDTQYF | TGTGCCAGCAGCTTAGCGAGGACTGGAATGCGGGGGGATACGCAGTATTTT
TRBJ1-5 | TRBV7-9 | . | . | CASSLSDNSNQPQHF | TGTGCCAGCAGCTTAAGTGATAATAGCAATCAGCCCCAGCATTTT